A single sample gave rise to the 5 T cell receptor beta chains below, sequenced in a study of blood T cell repertoires in COVID-19. Only in-frame clones appear in the TCRdb table, and some are missing; sequencing was by immunoSEQ multiplex PCR. This table holds about 44,000 clones, 80% to 90% found once. Sequencing was performed on peripheral blood. These receptors were obtained from a human donor in a cohort sampled during active COVID-19.

Written as DNA, the CDR3 is TGTGCCAGCAGGTCTAGTGAGGGGAACACCGGGGAGCTGTTTTTT. Translation: CASRSSEGNTGELFF. This chain joins TRBV7-3 and TRBJ2-2; the D gene is possibly TRBD2 (5 bases). This CDR3 spans 15 amino acids. The germline V gene encodes CDR1 SGHTA and CDR2 FQGTGA. Deletions cut 6 bases from V and 1 base from J, with 12 bases between.

CDR3 sequence (DNA): TGTGCCAGCAGTTCCGACAGACCTTATAATTCACCCCTCCACTTT. Translating it yields CASSSDRPYNSPLHF. The chain joins TRBV6-5 to TRBJ1-6; the D gene is possibly TRBD1 (5 bases). Germline assignment: CDR1 MNHEY and CDR2 SVGAGI. This CDR3 spans 15 amino acids. V was shortened by 4 bases and J by 4 bases, with 11 bases between the two germline ends.

The chain couples TRBV6-4 to TRBJ1-6; no firm D call. CDR3 length: 16 residues. Looked up from germline, CDR1 is MRHNA and CDR2 is SNTAGT. V was clipped by 0 bases and J by 4 bases, with 10 bases between them. CDR3 residues: CASSDSAGTYNSPLHF. The CDR3 DNA follows: TGTGCCAGCAGTGACTCTGCGGGCACGTATAATTCACCCCTCCACTTT.

This clone was seen repeatedly, ten times or more. The chain uses TRBV11-2 and TRBJ2-7; D unresolved. This CDR3 is built from 14 residues. Germline V gene data show CDR1 as SGHAT and CDR2 as FQNNGV. Between the trimmed V and J ends, which lost 5 bases and 3 bases, there was a span of 14 bases. CDR3 sequence: CASSPAGSLYEQYF. The CDR3 nucleotides read TGTGCCAGCAGCCCCGCCGGGTCCCTCTACGAGCAGTACTTC.

The chain carries TRBV27 and TRBJ1-4, with 9 positions matching TRBD1. The ends lost 6 bases at V and 0 bases at J; junction bases unmatched: 5. Germline CDR1 and CDR2: MNHEY and SMNVEV (reference sequence). There are 16 residues in the CDR3. This chain's CDR3 is CASSRRQGATNEKLFF. The DNA of the CDR3 is TGTGCCAGCAGCCGCCGACAGGGGGCAACTAATGAAAAACTGTTTTTT. Looking up the rest from reference TRBV27 and TRBJ1-4 gives the full variable domain: EAQVTQNPRYLITVTGKKLTVTCSQNMNHEYMSWYRQDPGLGLRQIYYSMNVEVTDKGDVPEGYKVSRKEKRNFPLILESPSPNQTSLYFCASSRRQGATNEKLFFGSGTQLSVL.